This TCR beta chain emerged from a study of T cell responses to AZD1222 COVID-19 vaccine. Only in-frame clones appear in the TCRdb table, and some are missing; sequencing was by immunoSEQ multiplex PCR. The table lists around 120,000 clones, approximately 90% of them singletons. This clone appeared once. The CDR3 totals 15 residues. Germline assignment: CDR1 MNHEY and CDR2 SMNVEV (reference sequence). V shed 6 bases and J 8 bases; nucleotides not matched to a gene: 10. The chain joins TRBV27 to TRBJ1-6; the match to TRBD1 covers 7 bases. This sequence was found in an adult in good health. Source: peripheral blood, taken on day 0 of MenACWY control vaccination. CDR3 DNA sequence: TGTGCCAGCAGCCGCGGGACAGCTAATTATTCACCCCTCCACTTT. Residues: CASSRGTANYSPLHF.